Below, 29 T cell receptor beta chains from the same sample are listed, as sequenced in a study of blood T cell repertoires in COVID-19. Assay: immunoSEQ multiplex PCR; the TCRdb copy retains only in-frame clones and omits some. The sample lists 91,000 or so clones; around nine tenths were seen once. The specimen was peripheral blood. The receptor set was obtained from a human donor in a cohort sampled during active COVID-19.

This clone has only a few counts. The genes are TRBV28 and TRBJ1-2, with D perhaps TRBD1 (6 bases). Trimming cost V 2 bases and J 6 bases, with 7 bases left between them. The CDR3 runs to 12 residues. The germline CDR1 and CDR2 sequences are MDHEN and SYDVKM. CDR3 amino acids: CASSLTGHGYTF. The DNA of the CDR3 is TGTGCCAGCAGTTTAACAGGGCATGGCTACACCTTC.

The rearrangement links TRBV19 to TRBJ1-1, with D tentatively TRBD1 (6 bases). This CDR3 is 16 amino acids long. Germline assignment: CDR1 LNHDA and CDR2 SQIVND (reference sequence). V lost 4 bases, J lost 1 base, and 16 bases lay in between. The CDR3: CASSRNRVEGNTEAFF. CDR3 in DNA: TGTGCCAGTAGTAGGAACAGGGTTGAGGGGAACACTGAAGCTTTCTTT.

J is TRBJ2-1 and V is TRBV9, with TRBD2 matching over 9 bases. The trim removed 4 bases at V and 6 bases at J, leaving 14 bases unmatched. From germline, CDR1 is SGDLS and CDR2 YYNGEE. CDR3 length: 17 amino acids. The CDR3 sequence: CASSHPRGLATSNEQFF. The DNA for the CDR3 is TGTGCCAGCAGCCACCCCCGGGGACTAGCCACTAGCAATGAGCAGTTCTTC.

The chain couples TRBV7-2 to TRBJ1-5, with 7 positions matching TRBD1. Germline-derived CDR1 and CDR2 are SGHTA and FQGNSA. V was pared by 5 bases and J by 2 bases, with 0 bases of the junction left unmatched. The CDR3 covers 13 residues. Written as DNA, the CDR3 is TGTGCCAGCAGCGACAGGGGCAATCAGCCCCAGCATTTT. Translation gives CASSDRGNQPQHF.

The chain couples TRBV11-3 to TRBJ2-1, with D tentatively TRBD1 (6 bases). Germline V lookup: CDR1 SGHNT, CDR2 YENEEA. The length of the CDR3 is 15 residues. Between the trimmed V and J ends, which lost 2 bases and 1 base, there was a span of 9 bases. The CDR3 is CASSLRGKSYNEQFF. The CDR3 nucleotides read TGTGCCAGCAGCTTAAGGGGGAAATCCTACAATGAGCAGTTCTTC.

As DNA, the CDR3 is TGTGCCAGCAGCTTCCTAGGAGGGGTTCACACAGATACGCAGTATTTT. The encoded protein is CASSFLGGVHTDTQYF. The rearrangement joins TRBV7-3 to TRBJ2-3, with D perhaps matching TRBD2 (6 bases). Germline V gene data show CDR1 as SGHTA and CDR2 as FQGTGA. The CDR3 contains 16 residues. V was trimmed by 3 bases and J by 2 bases, leaving 15 bases between them. The full variable domain, with the rest looked up from reference TRBV7-3 and TRBJ2-3, is GAGVSQTPSNKVTEKGKYVELRCDPISGHTALYWYRQSLGQGPEFLIYFQGTGAADDSGLPNDRFFAVRPEGSVSTLKIQRTERGDSAVYLCASSFLGGVHTDTQYFGPGTRLTVL.

There are a few counts of this clone. The rearrangement links TRBV18 to TRBJ2-4; 7 bases agree with TRBD2. V gave up 8 bases and J gave up 0 bases; unmatched junction bases: 10. The V gene's germline CDR1 is KGHSH and CDR2 LQKENI. The CDR3 totals 16 residues. CDR3 residues: CASGDLAGEAKNIQYF. The CDR3 DNA sequence: TGTGCCAGCGGAGACTTGGCGGGAGAAGCCAAAAACATTCAGTACTTC.

This clone was recorded a few times. The rearrangement links TRBV4-1 to TRBJ1-5, with 7 bases fitting TRBD1. Germline CDR1 and CDR2: MGHRA and YSYEKL. CDR3 length: 19 residues. Trimming took 1 base from V and 0 from J; bases not matched to a gene: 12. CDR3 amino acids: CASSQAGAQGDYSNQPQHF. The CDR3 nucleotides read TGCGCCAGCAGCCAAGCAGGGGCGCAGGGGGATTATAGCAATCAGCCCCAGCATTTT.

A few counts support this clone. The chain combines TRBV19 with TRBJ2-1; D is perhaps TRBD1 (5 bases). The CDR3 is 13 amino acids. Germline V gives CDR1 LNHDA, CDR2 SQIVND (reference sequence). V was cut by 5 bases and J by 7 bases, with 12 bases left in between. The CDR3 DNA reads as TGTGCCAGTAGTTGGATTAGGGGTAATGAGCAGTTCTTC. It codes for CASSWIRGNEQFF. The variable domain in full, with the rest retrieved from reference TRBV19 and TRBJ2-1, is DGGITQSPKYLFRKEGQNVTLSCEQNLNHDAMYWYRQDPGQGLRLIYYSQIVNDFQKGDIAEGYSVSREKKESFPLTVTSAQKNPTAFYLCASSWIRGNEQFFGPGTRLTVL.

J is TRBJ2-3 and V is TRBV30, with TRBD2 identical over 9 bases. Germline CDR1 GTSNPN, CDR2 SVGIG (reference sequence). There are 13 residues in the CDR3. V was pared by 5 bases and J by 6 bases, with 6 bases of the junction left unmatched. In nucleotides, the CDR3 is TGTGCCTGGGCGGGAGGGCTTTGGGATACGCAGTATTTT. It specifies CAWAGGLWDTQYF.

The V gene is TRBV6-5, the J gene TRBJ1-1; a possible D gene is TRBD1 (5 bases). Trimming shortened V by 1 base and J by 4 bases, and 7 bases separated the two germline ends. The germline CDR1 and CDR2 sequences are MNHEY and SVGAGI. The CDR3 covers 13 residues. The CDR3: CASSYLGGTEAFF. For the CDR3, the DNA is TGTGCCAGCAGTTACTTGGGGGGCACTGAAGCTTTCTTT.

The chain has TRBV6-5 and TRBJ2-1, with D perhaps matching TRBD2 (5 bases). The V end lost 6 bases, the J end lost 6 bases, and 12 bases lay between the germline ends. CDR1 MNHEY and CDR2 SVGAGI come from the germline V gene. The CDR3 sequence is 13 residues long. CDR3 in DNA: TGTGCCAGCAGAAACGGGCGGGTCAATGAGCAGTTCTTC. Amino acids: CASRNGRVNEQFF.

The count of this clone is one. The V call is TRBV3-1 (or the pseudogene TRBV3-2), the J call TRBJ1-3; 7 bases agree with TRBD1. CDR3 length equals 16 residues. J was trimmed by 0 bases and V by 0 bases; bases with no gene match: 2. Germline CDR1 LGHDT, CDR2 YNNKEL (reference sequence). The CDR3: CASSQDRDSSGNTIYF. CDR3 in DNA: TGTGCCAGCAGCCAAGATCGGGACAGCTCTGGAAACACCATATATTTT.

The chain links TRBV7-3 to TRBJ2-3; 13 positions agree with TRBD2. The CDR3 is 15 amino acids. The germline gives CDR1 SGHTA, CDR2 FQGTGA. The J segment lost 6 bases and the V segment lost 5 bases, leaving 5 bases of the junction unmatched. CDR3 region: CASSPGTSGDDTQYF. The CDR3 DNA follows: TGTGCCAGCAGCCCAGGGACTAGCGGGGACGATACGCAGTATTTT.

The V call is TRBV19, the J call TRBJ2-1; TRBD2 is a possible D gene (6 bases). V was pared by 5 bases and J by 7 bases, with 21 bases between. This CDR3 has 16 amino acids. Per the germline V gene, CDR1 is LNHDA and CDR2 is SQIVND (reference sequence). The CDR3 sequence is CASSVLASRVVNEQFF. CDR3 in DNA: TGTGCCAGTAGTGTTCTAGCGTCGAGGGTGGTAAATGAGCAGTTCTTC. The entire variable domain, with the rest obtained from reference TRBV19 and TRBJ2-1, is as follows: DGGITQSPKYLFRKEGQNVTLSCEQNLNHDAMYWYRQDPGQGLRLIYYSQIVNDFQKGDIAEGYSVSREKKESFPLTVTSAQKNPTAFYLCASSVLASRVVNEQFFGPGTRLTVL.

This chain connects TRBV7-2 to TRBJ2-3; TRBD2 matches 10 bases. Unmatched junction bases numbered 4, after V lost 5 bases and J lost 2 bases. Germline CDR1 is SGHTA and CDR2 is FQGNSA. This CDR3 has 15 residues. CDR3: CASSPGLATTDTQYF. As DNA, the CDR3 is TGTGCCAGCAGCCCGGGACTAGCGACCACAGATACGCAGTATTTT.

The rearrangement links TRBV21-1 to TRBJ2-3; TRBD2, as called in the table, went unchecked against the DNA. TRBV21-1 is reported as a pseudogene. The CDR3 extends over 13 amino acids. The CDR3 nucleotides are TGTGCCAGCAGCGCGGGACTTGGAGATACGCAGTATTTT. It specifies CASSAGLGDTQYF.

The chain is built from TRBV11-3 and TRBJ2-1; 8 nucleotides agree with TRBD2. CDR3 length: 16 amino acids. The ends lost 1 base at V and 6 bases at J; junction bases unmatched: 8. Germline V gene lookup returns CDR1 SGHNT and CDR2 YENEEA. The CDR3: CASSLVRGGLGNEQFF. The DNA for the CDR3 is TGTGCCAGCAGCTTAGTTCGGGGGGGCCTTGGCAATGAGCAGTTCTTC.

The chain employs TRBV7-9 and TRBJ2-5; TRBD2 matches 7 bases. Germline lookup yields CDR1 SEHNR and CDR2 FQNEAQ (reference sequence). The CDR3 runs to 16 residues. V dropped 2 bases and J dropped 1; count of bases not matched to a gene: 7. CDR3 region: CASSLPQGEGQETQYF. The CDR3 DNA follows: TGTGCCAGCAGCTTACCCCAAGGGGAGGGCCAAGAGACCCAGTACTTC. The full variable domain, its missing parts supplied by reference TRBV7-9 and TRBJ2-5, is DTGVSQNPRHKITKRGQNVTFRCDPISEHNRLYWYRQTLGQGPEFLTYFQNEAQLEKSRLLSDRFSAERPKGSFSTLEIQRTEQGDSAMYLCASSLPQGEGQETQYFGPGTRLLVL.

The chain employs TRBV5-4 and TRBJ2-1, with 12 bases aligning to TRBD2. V shed 5 bases and J 8 bases; nucleotides not matched to a gene: 8. CDR1 is SGHNT, CDR2 YYREEE, per germline (reference sequence). The length of the CDR3 is 15 residues. The CDR3 sequence is CASSLRTSGTYEQFF. The CDR3 bases are TGTGCCAGCAGTCTGAGGACTAGCGGGACCTATGAGCAGTTCTTC.

This clone was detected once. The genes are TRBV5-6 and TRBJ2-1; 7 bases fit TRBD2. The CDR3 length is 15 residues. The germline gives CDR1 SGHDT, CDR2 YYEEEE. The ends lost 4 bases at V and 4 bases at J; junction bases unmatched: 8. DNA of the CDR3: TGTGCCAGCAGCCCAGCAGGCGGGGGTTACAATGAGCAGTTCTTC. It translates to CASSPAGGGYNEQFF.

The chain couples TRBV27 to TRBJ2-5; D may be TRBD1 (6 bases). Looked up from germline, CDR1 is MNHEY and CDR2 is SMNVEV (reference sequence). The CDR3 spans 13 residues. V lost 2 bases and J 4 bases, leaving 8 bases between the germline ends. CDR3 sequence (DNA): TGTGCCAGCAGTTTAACAGGGTCAGAGACCCAGTACTTC. Translation gives CASSLTGSETQYF.

The chain has TRBV7-2 and TRBJ2-6; tentatively, D is TRBD2 (6 bases). Germline V gene data show CDR1 as SGHTA and CDR2 as FQGNSA. There are 16 residues in the CDR3. The V gene lost 0 bases and the J gene lost 2 bases, with 8 bases spanning the gap. The CDR3 spells CASSLAEGAGANVLTF. The CDR3 DNA reads as TGTGCCAGCAGCTTAGCGGAGGGCGCTGGGGCCAACGTCCTGACTTTC.

The chain is built from TRBV19 and TRBJ1-5; D gene unclear. This CDR3 is 14 amino acids long. V was trimmed by 4 bases and J by 2 bases, leaving 9 bases between them. Germline CDR1 and CDR2: LNHDA and SQIVND (reference sequence). This CDR3 is CASSNIQRNQPQHF. The CDR3, as DNA: TGTGCCAGTAGTAACATACAACGCAATCAGCCCCAGCATTTT.

CDR3 nucleotides: TGTGCCAGTAAGGGAGATAATTCACCCCTCCACTTT. It specifies CASKGDNSPLHF. This chain connects TRBV19 to TRBJ1-6; D remains unclear. Trimming removed 7 bases from V and 5 bases from J, with 6 bases in between. The CDR3 is made up of 12 amino acids. Germline V gene sequence: CDR1 LNHDA, CDR2 SQIVND (reference sequence).

This chain uses TRBV2 with TRBJ2-7, with D possibly TRBD1 on 7 matching bases. The CDR3 runs 14 residues. From germline, CDR1 is SNHLY and CDR2 FYNNEI. V lost 8 bases and J lost 0, with 14 bases in between. The CDR3 DNA follows: TGTGCCAGCTTTCGGAGGGACAGCTCCTACGAGCAGTACTTC. Amino acids: CASFRRDSSYEQYF.

This chain joins TRBV13 and TRBJ1-3; D not certain. This CDR3 comprises 18 residues. Germline V gene data show CDR1 as PRHDT and CDR2 as FYEKMQ (reference sequence). The ends were cut back, 0 bases at V and 2 bases at J, with 17 bases in the middle. The CDR3 is CASSLGPGLRSTGNTIYF. CDR3 coding DNA: TGTGCCAGCAGCTTAGGCCCCGGTTTAAGGAGTACTGGAAACACCATATATTTT.

This chain joins TRBV7-9 and TRBJ1-1, with D unclear. Germline V lookup: CDR1 SEHNR, CDR2 FQNEAQ (reference sequence). The V end was cut by 5 bases, the J end by 7 bases, with 11 bases between. The CDR3 is 12 amino acids. CDR3 nucleotides: TGTGCCAGCAGCGCACCGGGATTTGAAGCTTTCTTT. This translates into CASSAPGFEAFF. The variable domain in full, completed from reference TRBV7-9 and TRBJ1-1, reads DTGVSQNPRHKITKRGQNVTFRCDPISEHNRLYWYRQTLGQGPEFLTYFQNEAQLEKSRLLSDRFSAERPKGSFSTLEIQRTEQGDSAMYLCASSAPGFEAFFGQGTRLTVV.

CDR3 in amino acids: CASSYRGTGGLIYGYTF. Here the CDR3 DNA reads TGTGCCAGCAGTTACAGGGGGACAGGGGGCCTCATCTATGGCTACACCTTC. This chain connects TRBV6-2 or TRBV6-3 to TRBJ1-2; TRBD1 aligns across 12 bases. The CDR3 extends over 17 amino acids. Germline-derived CDR1 and CDR2 are MNHEY and SVGEGT. J lost 4 bases, V lost 2 bases, and 8 bases had no gene match.